This section outlines one T cell receptor (beta chain) sequence together with its context. Trimming left V 2 bases short and J 6 bases short, with 8 bases between. The CDR3 is 14 residues long. Germline loops: CDR1 MNHNS, CDR2 SASEGT. These data originate in a study of blood T cell repertoires in COVID-19. Measured with immunoSEQ multiplex PCR; TCRdb has only the in-frame clones, and not every one. The repertoire holds a few hundred thousand clones, with around 85% as singletons. The rearrangement uses TRBV6-1 and TRBJ1-6; TRBD1 is a possible D gene (5 bases). Sequenced material: PBMCs or T cells enriched from blood (not recorded which). The clonotype originates from a man younger than 45 who had recovered from COVID-19. DNA of the CDR3: TGTGCCAGCAGTGAATGGGGGGGTAATTCACCCCTCCACTTT. The encoded protein is CASSEWGGNSPLHF.